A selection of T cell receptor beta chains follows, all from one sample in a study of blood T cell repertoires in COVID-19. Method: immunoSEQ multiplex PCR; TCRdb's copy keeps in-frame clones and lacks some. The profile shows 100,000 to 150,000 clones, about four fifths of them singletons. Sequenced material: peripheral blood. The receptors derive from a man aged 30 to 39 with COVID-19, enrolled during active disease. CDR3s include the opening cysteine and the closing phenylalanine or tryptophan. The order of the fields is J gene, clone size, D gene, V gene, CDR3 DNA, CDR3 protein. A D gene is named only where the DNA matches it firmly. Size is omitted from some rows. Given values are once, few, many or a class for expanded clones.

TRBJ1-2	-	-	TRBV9	TGTGCCAGCAGCGTAGACAGTCGACGGGGTGGCTACACCTTC	CASSVDSRRGGYTF
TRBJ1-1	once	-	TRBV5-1	TGCGCCAGCAGTCCGGACAGCTCGAACACTGAAGCTTTCTTT	CASSPDSSNTEAFF
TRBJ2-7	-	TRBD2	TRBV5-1	TGCGCCAGCAGCTGGGGGACTAGCACTACCGGCGACGAGCAGTACTTC	CASSWGTSTTGDEQYF
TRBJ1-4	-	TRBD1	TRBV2	TGTGCCAGCAGTGAAACCCCGACAGGGTTTATTGGTGAAAAACTGTTTTTT	CASSETPTGFIGEKLFF
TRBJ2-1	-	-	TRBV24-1	TGTGCCACCAGTGATTTGTCAGGCGATGAGCAGTTCTTC	CATSDLSGDEQFF
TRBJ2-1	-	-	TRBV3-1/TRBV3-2	TGTGCCAGCAGCCAAGATGTCCTCCCCCAGTTCTTC	CASSQDVLPQFF
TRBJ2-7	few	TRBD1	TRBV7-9	TGTGCCAGCAGCCGGGACAGCTCCTACGAGCAGTACTTC	CASSRDSSYEQYF
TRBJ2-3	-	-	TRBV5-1	TGCGCCAGCAGCTTGGAGGGGGGGAGTAGAGATACGCAGTATTTT	CASSLEGGSRDTQYF
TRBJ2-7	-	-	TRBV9	TGTGCCAGCAGCGTGGGACCGGGACTCGAGAACGAGCAGTACTTC	CASSVGPGLENEQYF
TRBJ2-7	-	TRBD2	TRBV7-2	TGTGCCAGCAGCTCCATGGGACTAGCGGGAGGTTACGAGCAGTACTTC	CASSSMGLAGGYEQYF
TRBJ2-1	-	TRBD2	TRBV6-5	TGTGCCAGCAGTTGGGGGACTAGCTCCTACAATGAGCAGTTCTTC	CASSWGTSSYNEQFF
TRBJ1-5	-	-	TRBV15	TGTGCCACCAGCAGCTATGGGGCAACCCCAAATCAGCCCCAGCATTTT	CATSSYGATPNQPQHF
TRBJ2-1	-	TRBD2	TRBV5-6	TGTGCCAGCAGCTTAGGGGCAGCGGGAGGTAGCAATGAGCAGTTCTTC	CASSLGAAGGSNEQFF
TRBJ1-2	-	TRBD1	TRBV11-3	TGTGCCAGCAGTTACAGGGGAGAAACTGGAGTAAACTATGGCTACACCTTC	CASSYRGETGVNYGYTF
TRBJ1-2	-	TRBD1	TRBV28	TGTGCCAGCAGTTTTGACCGACTCTACAGGGGACAGTATGACTATGGCTACACCTTC	CASSFDRLYRGQYDYGYTF
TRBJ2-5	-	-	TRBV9	TGTGCCAGCAGCGTAGGGGCAACGAGGGTTGAGGAGACCCAGTACTTC	CASSVGATRVEETQYF
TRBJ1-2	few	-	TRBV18	TGTGCCAGCTCACCCCGACCTGACAGAAACATCTATGGCTACACCTTC	CASSPRPDRNIYGYTF